The 2 T cell receptor beta chains below were found in one sample sequenced in a study of shared clonotypes between healthy human individuals. Libraries were prepared by immunoSEQ multiplex PCR; TCRdb keeps only in-frame clonotypes and omits some of them. The sample includes more than 150,000 clones, around 93% of them seen just once. Source material: naive CD4+ T cells sorted from blood. The subset here: CD45RA+ positively selected. These receptors were collected from a woman in her twenties or thirties in good health.

The chain carries TRBV7-2 and TRBJ1-3, with D perhaps matching TRBD1 (6 bases). V shed 4 bases and J shed 0 bases, with 10 bases lying between them. CDR3 length: 15 residues. Germline-derived CDR1 and CDR2 are SGHTA and FQGNSA. CDR3 in amino acids: CASSSKGGSGNTIYF. CDR3 coding DNA: TGTGCCAGCAGCTCCAAAGGGGGCTCTGGAAACACCATATATTTT.

The V gene is TRBV6-5, the J gene TRBJ2-2; D not certain. The germline V and J ends were trimmed by 0 bases and 4 bases, with 12 bases remaining between them. This CDR3 is built from 16 residues. Per germline, CDR1 MNHEY and CDR2 SVGAGI. CDR3 nucleotide sequence: TGTGCCAGCAGTTACTCGCGAGTCCTCAGCACCGGGGAGCTGTTTTTT. Its translation is CASSYSRVLSTGELFF.